Below are 16 T cell receptor beta chains sequenced from a single sample in a study of tumor-infiltrating lymphocytes in primary liver carcinoma. Unsorted whole blood yielded blood RNA, and germline DNA was extracted as well. The template, roughly 510 ng total RNA, yielded TCR beta cDNA made with a constant-region primer. ARM-PCR, slightly modified, supplied the TCR beta libraries through three nested multiplex PCR rounds. TRBV1-TRBV30 forward primers and a C-beta reverse primer were used in the first two PCR rounds, which each ran for around 11 cycles. TCRdb called the multiplex PCR reads again in MiXCR, with one record for every CDR3 protein. The profile shows over 250,000 distinct CDR3 sequences, about three fifths of them singletons. Material for sequencing was peripheral blood. The receptors come from a young woman with primary liver carcinoma and hepatitis B virus infection.

The chain carries TRBV11-1 and TRBJ1-1; D is unclear. Per the germline V gene, CDR1 is SGHAT and CDR2 is FQDESV (reference sequence). The CDR3 is 14 amino acids. V was shortened by 5 bases and J by 4 bases, with 14 bases between the two germline ends. CDR3 amino acids: CASSMSTDLTEAFF. For the CDR3, the DNA is TGTGCCAGCAGCATGTCTACAGACCTCACTGAAGCTTTCTTT.

As to this clonotype: Relative to the germline gene, one junction end is altered; a read error may explain this. This chain connects TRBV11-1 to TRBJ2-1, with 9 bases that match TRBD2. CDR1 is SGHAT, CDR2 FQDESV, per germline (reference sequence). The CDR3 loop spans 17 amino acids. The CDR3 DNA reads as TGCGCCAGCAGTCACCCCGGGTGGCGGGAGGGGCCGAGTGAGCAGTTCTTC. Residues: CASSHPGWREGPSEQFF.

To note about this clonotype: A much larger clone lies one base from this, so it may be a read error. The chain carries TRBV12-3 or TRBV12-4 and TRBJ1-2, with 11 bases matching TRBD1. The CDR3 totals 17 residues. CDR3 nucleotides: TGTACCAGCAGTGTCTCCTCCGGGACAGGGGGAGGCTATGGCTACACCTTC. Protein product: CTSSVSSGTGGGYGYTF.

This clonotype has a handful of counts. CDR3 in amino acids: CASSVTGGYYEQYF. For the CDR3, the DNA is TGTGCCAGCAGCGTGACAGGGGGTTACTACGAGCAGTACTTC. The chain joins TRBV5-6 to TRBJ2-7; 9 nucleotides align to TRBD1. The CDR3 runs 14 residues. Germline-derived CDR1 and CDR2 are SGHDT and YYEEEE. The V segment lost 4 bases and the J segment 3 bases; nucleotides outside the gene matches: 5.

V and J are TRBV12-3 or TRBV12-4 and TRBJ2-3; unclear D gene. This CDR3 contains 14 residues. V was cut by 2 bases and J by 0 bases, with 6 bases left in between. CDR3 DNA sequence: TGTGCCAGCAGTTTATTACGGAGCACAGATACGCAGTATTTT. It encodes CASSLLRSTDTQYF.

This clonotype has more than one count but fewer than ten. The CDR3 end shows no conserved phenylalanine or tryptophan, and so a read error is likely. V is TRBV29-1 and J is TRBJ2-3, with a possible D match to TRBD2 (6 bases). The CDR3 consists of 16 residues. Germline V gene lookup returns CDR1 SQVTM and CDR2 ANQGSEA. DNA of the CDR3: TGCAGCGTTGTGGGGGGAAATCTTTTTGCTACAGACACGCAGTATTCT. It encodes CSVVGGNLFATDTQYS.

The gene calls are TRBV19 and TRBJ2-7; D is possibly TRBD1 (6 bases). The V gene lost 8 bases and the J gene lost 6 bases, with 20 bases spanning the gap. From germline, CDR1 is LNHDA and CDR2 SQIVND (reference sequence). The length of the CDR3 is 14 residues. CDR3 sequence: CASSLRGGAVEQYF. CDR3 DNA sequence: TGTGCCAGTTCATTGCGTGGGGGCGCGGTCGAGCAGTACTTC. The complete variable domain, with remaining parts taken from reference TRBV19 and TRBJ2-7, reads DGGITQSPKYLFRKEGQNVTLSCEQNLNHDAMYWYRQDPGQGLRLIYYSQIVNDFQKGDIAEGYSVSREKKESFPLTVTSAQKNPTAFYLCASSLRGGAVEQYFGPGTRLTVT.

There are a few counts of this clonotype. Just one base apart from a much larger clone, this may be a read error. This chain joins TRBV11-2 and TRBJ2-2; tentative D call: TRBD2 (5 bases). The CDR3 totals 14 residues. Trimming stripped 1 base from V and 8 bases from J, with 11 bases between. Looked up from germline, CDR1 is SGHAT and CDR2 is FQNNGV. The chain's CDR3 is CASSLVRASGELFF. The CDR3 nucleotides are TGTGCCAGCAGCTTAGTGCGGGCCAGTGGGGAGCTGTTTTTT.

V and J are TRBV6-2 or TRBV6-3 and TRBJ2-3; D may be TRBD2 (5 bases). In germline, CDR1 is MNHEY, CDR2 SVGEGT. The CDR3 has 18 residues. V was trimmed by 0 bases and J by 2 bases, leaving 18 bases between them. The CDR3 reads CASSYSTITGRDTDTQYF. The DNA of the CDR3 is TGTGCCAGCAGTTACTCGACCATAACGGGGAGAGACACAGATACGCAGTATTTT.

This clonotype was detected once. J is TRBJ2-7 and V is TRBV5-1, with 7 positions matching TRBD1. Germline V gives CDR1 SGHRS, CDR2 YFSETQ. This CDR3 is built from 16 residues. J gave up 7 bases and V 3 bases, and 16 bases lay outside the gene matches. The CDR3 region is CASSSKPGQSFLEQYF. The CDR3, as DNA: TGCGCCAGCAGCTCCAAACCGGGACAGTCTTTCTTAGAGCAGTACTTC. Full variable domain (remainder filled in from reference TRBV5-1 and TRBJ2-7): KAGVTQTPRYLIKTRGQQVTLSCSPISGHRSVSWYQQTPGQGLQFLFEYFSETQRNKGNFPGRFSGRQFSNSRSEMNVSTLELGDSALYLCASSSKPGQSFLEQYFGPGTRLTVT.

This clonotype was detected ten times or more. The V call is TRBV5-6, the J call TRBJ2-1; possible D gene TRBD1, 6 bases. This CDR3 region has 14 residues. Germline V gene lookup returns CDR1 SGHDT and CDR2 YYEEEE. V lost 4 bases and J lost 7, with 15 bases in between. The CDR3 protein is CASSLGQIRNEQFF. For the CDR3, the DNA is TGTGCCAGCAGCCTTGGACAGATAAGAAATGAGCAGTTCTTC.

With respect to this clonotype: One junction end disagrees with the germline gene, perhaps due to a read error. The genes are TRBV11-2 and TRBJ2-3; D unclear. Germline lookup yields CDR1 SGHAT and CDR2 FQNNGV. This CDR3 has 16 amino acids. The CDR3 DNA is TGTACCAGCACCTCAAGAACGGGCCTTGGCACAGATACGCAGTATTTT. It is translated as CTSTSRTGLGTDTQYF.

The chain combines TRBV12-3 or TRBV12-4 with TRBJ2-1, with 8 bases lining up with TRBD2. The CDR3 spans 15 residues. V shed 2 bases and J 9 bases; nucleotides not matched to a gene: 9. The CDR3 region is CASSLSSGWAVEQFF. The DNA for the CDR3 is TGTGCCAGCAGTTTATCTAGCGGGTGGGCGGTTGAGCAGTTCTTC.

This clonotype was observed at least ten times. This sequence joins TRBV29-1 and TRBJ1-2, with 7 bases that match TRBD1. J lost 8 bases, V lost 8 bases, and 11 bases had no gene match. Germline V CDR1 and CDR2: SQVTM, ANQGSEA. The length of the CDR3 is 12 residues. In DNA, the CDR3 is TGCAGCACATCCGGGACAGTCGACGGCTACACCTTC. This encodes CSTSGTVDGYTF.

This clonotype was counted ten times or more. The rearrangement joins TRBV29-1 to TRBJ2-1; TRBD2 matches at 10 bases. CDR3 length: 14 residues. V lost 1 base and J lost 7; bases outside the gene matches: 4. The germline CDR1 and CDR2 sequences are SQVTM and ANQGSEA. The CDR3 sequence: CSVEVLAGVNEQFF. CDR3 DNA: TGCAGCGTTGAAGTTCTAGCGGGAGTAAATGAGCAGTTCTTC.

A few counts support this clonotype. The rearrangement joins TRBV12-3 or TRBV12-4 to TRBJ1-1; D may be TRBD1 (6 bases). Deletions cut 6 bases from V and 0 bases from J, with 14 bases between. This CDR3 comprises 15 residues. In nucleotides, the CDR3 is TGTGCCAGCAGGGGACAAGGGACTCTGAACACTGAAGCTTTCTTT. Amino acids: CASRGQGTLNTEAFF.